Detailed here is one T cell receptor (delta chain). TCRdb reprocessed the reads using CATT. The profile shows 10,000 or so delta-chain clones, roughly 20% of them singletons. The data were taken from a study of gamma-delta chains in newborns, infants, children. Overall study context: Polyclonal expansion of innate γδ T cells after birth follows microbial exposure.

Germline CDR1 and CDR2: GEAIGNYY and EKD. This CDR3 is built from 19 residues. V lost 0 bases, J lost 0 bases, and 15 bases stayed unmatched. The clonotype originates from a child who was a newborn, infant or young child, either healthy, febrile or measles-vaccinated (not recorded which). Sequencing was done on a sample of blood. This chain uses TRDV2 with TRDJ1, with 7 bases fitting TRDD3. The CDR3: CACDTLPQSSGGHTDKLIF. DNA of the CDR3: TGTGCCTGTGACACCCTCCCACAATCATCTGGGGGGCACACCGATAAACTCATCTTT.